These T cell receptor beta chains were read from a single sample in a study of T cell repertoires in cytomegalovirus infection. These receptors' targets are unknown. TCRdb used MiXCR to reprocess the reads, holding one entry per CDR3 protein. The sample includes approximately 990,000 distinct CDR3 sequences, roughly 31% of them seen just once. The sequencing here drew on cultured CD8+ T cells from PBMCs, taken from culture after CMV antigen stimulation. Every receptor here comes from a human donor in good health (CMV status not recorded). Some clones in this sample may be carry-over from other donors' samples. The CDR3 runs from the conserved cysteine through the conserved F or W. A D gene is named only where the DNA matches it firmly. Not all rows give a size; the values are once, few, many and, for expanded clones, a class.

size: many; V: TRBV7-2; J: TRBJ2-3; D: NA; CDR3: CASSLGHTDTQYF; DNA: TGTGCCAGCAGCTTAGGTCACACAGATACGCAGTATTTT
size: many; V: TRBV4-1; J: TRBJ1-1; D: NA; CDR3: CASSQFLRGLYTEAFF; DNA: TGCGCCAGCAGCCAATTCCTTCGGGGGTTGTACACTGAAGCTTTCTTT
size: NA; V: TRBV15; J: TRBJ1-1; D: NA; CDR3: CATSGPWGLANTEAFF; DNA: TGTGCCACCAGCGGGCCTTGGGGGCTAGCGAACACTGAAGCTTTCTTT
size: few; V: TRBV12-3/TRBV12-4; J: TRBJ1-2; D: NA; CDR3: CASSFLGYGYTF; DNA: TGTGCCAGCAGTTTCTTGGGGTATGGCTACACCTTC
size: NA; V: TRBV11-3; J: TRBJ2-1; D: NA; CDR3: CACSSTGQSRYNEQFF; DNA: TGTGCCTGCAGTTCTACCGGACAGAGTAGATACAATGAGCAGTTCTTC
size: NA; V: TRBV6-1; J: TRBJ1-1; D: NA; CDR3: CASKLGEPGNTEAFF; DNA: TGTGCCAGCAAACTAGGGGAGCCGGGGAACACTGAAGCTTTCTTT
size: few; V: TRBV27; J: TRBJ2-1; D: TRBD1; CDR3: CASSLSGQNEQFF; DNA: TGTGCCAGCAGTTTATCGGGACAGAATGAGCAGTTCTTC
size: few; V: TRBV6-5; J: TRBJ1-6; D: NA; CDR3: CASSSEGFSYNSPLHF; DNA: TGTGCCAGCAGTTCTGAGGGTTTCTCCTATAATTCACCCCTCCACTTT
size: NA; V: TRBV19; J: TRBJ1-2; D: NA; CDR3: CASSIGPGQTSYGYTF; DNA: TGTGCCAGTAGTATAGGTCCCGGACAGACTTCATATGGCTACACCTTC
size: once; V: TRBV5-6; J: TRBJ2-4; D: TRBD2; CDR3: CASSLERGGLGQKNIQYF; DNA: TGTGCCAGCAGCTTAGAGCGGGGGGGCCTGGGACAGAAAAACATTCAGTACTTC
size: few; V: TRBV11-2; J: TRBJ2-1; D: TRBD2; CDR3: CASSPSAGGLNEQFF; DNA: TGTGCCAGCAGCCCCTCAGCGGGGGGGCTCAATGAGCAGTTCTTC
size: few; V: TRBV7-9; J: TRBJ2-5; D: TRBD1; CDR3: CASSPPPGTGIWETQYF; DNA: TGTGCCAGCAGCCCCCCCCCCGGGACAGGGATTTGGGAGACCCAGTACTTC
size: NA; V: TRBV27; J: TRBJ2-1; D: NA; CDR3: CASIGGGGKGNEQFF; DNA: TGTGCCAGCATCGGGGGAGGGGGGAAGGGGAATGAGCAGTTCTTC
size: NA; V: TRBV2; J: TRBJ1-5; D: NA; CDR3: CASSWRQKGDQPQHF; DNA: TGTGCCAGCAGTTGGCGACAGAAAGGCGATCAGCCCCAGCATTTT
size: NA; V: TRBV7-9; J: TRBJ1-1; D: TRBD1; CDR3: CASSSRQGARNSLDTEAFF; DNA: TGTGCCAGCAGCTCCAGACAGGGTGCCCGGAACAGTTTAGATACTGAAGCTTTCTTT
size: NA; V: TRBV6-5; J: TRBJ2-1; D: NA; CDR3: CASRRGNEQFF; DNA: TGTGCCAGCCGTAGGGGAAATGAGCAGTTCTTC
size: NA; V: TRBV7-9; J: TRBJ2-3; D: TRBD2; CDR3: CASSLGTSGGARDTQYF; DNA: TGTGCCAGCAGCTTGGGGACTAGCGGGGGGGCCAGAGATACGCAGTATTTT
size: NA; V: TRBV19; J: TRBJ1-3; D: NA; CDR3: CASRRDGSSGNTIYF; DNA: TGTGCCAGTAGGAGGGACGGCTCCTCTGGAAACACCATATATTTT
size: NA; V: TRBV9; J: TRBJ1-1; D: NA; CDR3: CASSVAKGMNTEAFF; DNA: TGTGCCAGCAGCGTAGCCAAGGGGATGAACACTGAAGCTTTCTTT
size: NA; V: TRBV9; J: TRBJ1-2; D: TRBD1; CDR3: CASSASGGFRDGYTF; DNA: TGTGCCAGCAGCGCATCAGGGGGGTTTCGAGATGGCTACACCTTC
size: NA; V: TRBV10-3; J: TRBJ2-6; D: TRBD1; CDR3: CAITDRELFGANVLTF; DNA: TGTGCCATCACCGACAGGGAATTATTTGGGGCCAACGTCCTGACTTTC
size: few; V: TRBV3-1; J: TRBJ2-1; D: TRBD2; CDR3: CASSPGTSGSEF; DNA: TGTGCCAGCAGCCCAGGGACTAGCGGGAGCGAGTTC
size: many; V: TRBV7-6; J: TRBJ2-1; D: TRBD1; CDR3: CASSPGQGGNEQFF; DNA: TGTGCCAGCAGCCCGGGACAGGGAGGCAATGAGCAGTTCTTC
size: NA; V: TRBV6-6; J: TRBJ2-1; D: TRBD2; CDR3: CASSPLAGVGEQFF; DNA: TGTGCCAGCAGCCCCCTCGCGGGGGTAGGTGAGCAGTTCTTC
size: NA; V: TRBV4-1; J: TRBJ2-2; D: NA; CDR3: CASSQDLTNTGELFF; DNA: TGCGCCAGCAGCCAAGACTTGACGAACACCGGGGAGCTGTTTTTT
size: few; V: TRBV28; J: TRBJ2-1; D: NA; CDR3: CASRTRWVRSWRAYNEQFF; DNA: TGTGCCAGCAGGACCCGGTGGGTTAGGTCCTGGAGAGCCTACAATGAGCAGTTCTTC
size: NA; V: TRBV12-3/TRBV12-4; J: TRBJ2-3; D: TRBD2; CDR3: CASRHSGGGTDTQYF; DNA: TGTGCCAGCAGACATAGCGGGGGGGGGACAGATACGCAGTATTTT
size: NA; V: TRBV19; J: TRBJ2-1; D: NA; CDR3: CASRQEPNEQFF; DNA: TGTGCCAGTAGGCAGGAACCCAATGAGCAGTTCTTC
size: NA; V: TRBV7-9; J: TRBJ2-7; D: NA; CDR3: CASSQLGRPYEQYF; DNA: TGTGCCAGCAGCCAGCTGGGCAGACCATACGAGCAGTACTTC
size: many; V: TRBV7-2; J: TRBJ1-4; D: NA; CDR3: CASSLNRGNEKLFF; DNA: TGTGCCAGCAGCTTAAATCGGGGTAATGAAAAACTGTTTTTT
size: many; V: TRBV7-8; J: TRBJ1-2; D: NA; CDR3: CASSSSPGQDYGYTF; DNA: TGTGCCAGCAGCTCATCCCCCGGACAAGACTATGGCTACACCTTC
size: NA; V: TRBV15; J: TRBJ2-5; D: NA; CDR3: CATSRDQRALRVRKETQYF; DNA: TGTGCCACCAGCAGAGATCAGCGCGCCCTCAGGGTACGGAAAGAGACCCAGTACTTC
size: many; V: TRBV6-5; J: TRBJ2-1; D: NA; CDR3: CASSTLSGDSYNEQFF; DNA: TGTGCCAGCAGTACCCTTAGTGGGGACTCCTACAATGAGCAGTTCTTC
size: NA; V: TRBV7-2; J: TRBJ2-1; D: TRBD1; CDR3: CASSHRGESSYNEQFF; DNA: TGTGCCAGCAGCCACAGGGGGGAGAGCTCCTACAATGAGCAGTTCTTC
size: NA; V: TRBV9; J: TRBJ1-2; D: NA; CDR3: CASSPPVGGGYTF; DNA: TGTGCCAGCAGCCCACCCGTTGGGGGAGGCTACACCTTC
size: NA; V: TRBV20-1; J: TRBJ2-3; D: NA; CDR3: CSVPGRITDTQYF; DNA: TGCAGTGTCCCGGGACGAATCACAGATACGCAGTATTTT
size: NA; V: TRBV20-1; J: TRBJ1-2; D: TRBD1; CDR3: CSAFGQGAETNYGYTF; DNA: TGCAGTGCTTTTGGACAGGGGGCCGAAACCAACTATGGCTACACCTTC
size: few; V: TRBV19; J: TRBJ2-1; D: TRBD1; CDR3: CASSSGTGAMGYNEQFF; DNA: TGTGCCAGTAGTTCCGGGACAGGGGCAATGGGTTACAATGAGCAGTTCTTC
size: few; V: TRBV29-1; J: TRBJ1-5; D: TRBD1; CDR3: CSVLQGNGNQPQHF; DNA: TGCAGCGTTTTACAGGGGAATGGCAATCAGCCCCAGCATTTT